The 10 T cell receptor beta chains listed next were all sequenced from one sample in a study of blood T cell repertoires in COVID-19. Sequencing was performed with immunoSEQ multiplex PCR; in TCRdb, only in-frame clones are kept and a portion is missing. The profile shows about 220,000 clones, around 83% of them singletons. Sequencing was done on a sample of peripheral blood. These receptors were obtained from a man between 45 and 60 years old who had recovered from COVID-19.

CDR3 coding DNA: TGTGCCAGCAGCTTAGTAGGGACAGTAACAGATACGCAGTATTTT. This translates into CASSLVGTVTDTQYF. V and J are TRBV11-2 and TRBJ2-3; TRBD1 aligns across 7 bases. The CDR3 is 15 residues long. The junction had 4 bases not matched to a gene; V was cut back by 1 base and J by 3 bases. The V gene's germline CDR1 is SGHAT and CDR2 FQNNGV.

The chain has TRBV18 and TRBJ1-2, with D perhaps TRBD1 (5 bases). Germline loops: CDR1 KGHSH, CDR2 LQKENI. This CDR3 comprises 15 residues. Deletions cut 3 bases from V and 8 bases from J, with 19 bases between. The CDR3 DNA follows: TGTGCCAGCTCACCCCTCCCGGGGGAACCATCAGGCTACACCTTC. Translated, it gives CASSPLPGEPSGYTF. The whole variable domain, remainder taken from reference TRBV18 and TRBJ1-2, is NAGVMQNPRHLVRRRGQEARLRCSPMKGHSHVYWYRQLPEEGLKFMVYLQKENIIDESGMPKERFSAEFPKEGPSILRIQQVVRGDSAAYFCASSPLPGEPSGYTFGSGTRLTVV.

This chain uses TRBV7-9 with TRBJ1-5; 8 nucleotides line up with TRBD1. The CDR3 loop spans 16 amino acids. The germline gives CDR1 SEHNR, CDR2 FQNEAQ (reference sequence). Germline trimming cut 5 bases from V and 2 bases from J; bases unmatched to any gene: 8. CDR3 nucleotides: TGTGCCAGCAGCCCGACAGGGGAGTATGGCAATCAGCCCCAGCATTTT. Translation: CASSPTGEYGNQPQHF. Supplemented by reference TRBV7-9 and TRBJ1-5, the full variable domain reads DTGVSQNPRHKITKRGQNVTFRCDPISEHNRLYWYRQTLGQGPEFLTYFQNEAQLEKSRLLSDRFSAERPKGSFSTLEIQRTEQGDSAMYLCASSPTGEYGNQPQHFGDGTRLSIL.

This rearrangement joins TRBV7-9 to TRBJ2-2; TRBD2 is a possible D gene (5 bases). Trimming removed 5 bases at V and 3 bases at J, with 10 bases between. Per the germline V gene, CDR1 is SEHNR and CDR2 is FQNEAQ (reference sequence). This CDR3 has 14 amino acids. CDR3 in amino acids: CASSPGLYTGELFF. CDR3 coding DNA: TGTGCCAGCAGCCCCGGACTCTACACCGGGGAGCTGTTTTTT.

The V and J genes are TRBV2 and TRBJ2-7; tentatively, D is TRBD2 (6 bases). The CDR3 runs 15 residues. The germline gives CDR1 SNHLY, CDR2 FYNNEI. Trimming removed 4 bases at V and 7 bases at J, with 20 bases between. Here the CDR3 reads CASSASAGLLGEQYF. CDR3 coding DNA: TGTGCCAGCAGTGCGTCAGCGGGCCTACTCGGGGAGCAGTACTTC.

V usage is TRBV4-2 and J usage is TRBJ2-1; 12 nucleotides match TRBD2. Trimming took 0 bases from V and 3 from J; bases not matched to a gene: 6. The CDR3 has 18 amino acids. Germline values: CDR1 LGHNA, CDR2 YNFKEQ. The CDR3 DNA reads as TGTGCCAGCAGCCAAGACGCCCGGACTAGCGGGATCTACAATGAGCAGTTCTTC. It specifies CASSQDARTSGIYNEQFF.

The chain links TRBV19 to TRBJ1-1; weak D call: TRBD1 (5 bases). Germline assignment: CDR1 LNHDA and CDR2 SQIVND (reference sequence). The CDR3 has 16 amino acids. Trimming removed 3 bases from V and 3 bases from J, with 17 bases in between. The CDR3, as DNA: TGTGCCAGTAGTATGAGGGCGTCAGGGAGGGACACTGAAGCTTTCTTT. This gives the protein CASSMRASGRDTEAFF.

The V call is TRBV30, the J call TRBJ2-1; D perhaps matches TRBD1 (6 bases). This CDR3 is built from 14 residues. Trimming shortened V by 4 bases and J by 7 bases, and 17 bases separated the two germline ends. CDR1 GTSNPN and CDR2 SVGIG come from the germline V gene (reference sequence). CDR3 bases: TGTGCCTGGACCTCACAGGGAATTAGAAATGAGCAGTTCTTC. Protein sequence: CAWTSQGIRNEQFF.

The chain is built from TRBV30 and TRBJ1-1; D may be TRBD1 (5 bases). The V gene's germline CDR1 is GTSNPN and CDR2 SVGIG (reference sequence). The CDR3 is made up of 13 amino acids. V was trimmed by 5 bases and J by 0 bases, leaving 10 bases between them. The CDR3 DNA sequence: TGTGCCTGGTCACTACAGGTGAACACTGAAGCTTTCTTT. It translates to CAWSLQVNTEAFF.

This rearrangement joins TRBV12-3 or TRBV12-4 to TRBJ1-2; D gene unclear. V shed 8 bases and J shed 3 bases, with 7 bases lying between them. The CDR3 totals 11 residues. Here the CDR3 reads CASGLDYGYTF. Written as DNA, the CDR3 is TGTGCCAGCGGACTGGACTATGGCTACACCTTC.